The present entry profiles one T cell receptor (beta chain) with its context. This clonotype was seen repeatedly, ten times or more. The specificity of this receptor is unknown. Qualities for individual bases were not recorded, and no much larger clone is one base off. This beta chain is a stray read from a library made for alpha chains; its abundance is not meaningful. Counted from cysteine to phenylalanine, this CDR3 has 12 amino acids. Only the CDR3 region is kept as DNA, spanning 36 bases read in frame from base 1. V is shortened by 3 bases, J by 6 bases, and the region joining them spans 6 bases. The sample originates from a study of spatial heterogeneity in lung cancer (dated by TCRdb to between 2018 and 2021). At the level of the whole study: Beta-chain transcripts were consistently detected in greater numbers than alpha-chain transcripts, which likely reflects a higher abundance of beta-chain transcripts. In the raw uncorrected reads, each unique combination of TCR and UMI appeared on average more than ten times. In tumor regions, TCR transcript counts showed a strong correlation with a T cell transcriptional module score from matched bulk RNA-seq. TCR alpha and beta repertoires were quantitatively compared across multiple tumor regions, matched nontumor lung and blood in non-small cell lung cancer. At surgery, both alpha and beta chains were TCR-sequenced in 200 to 250 tumor regions, some 64 matched nontumor lung samples and 56 PBMC samples. Nonsynonymous mutation counts, determined by whole-exome sequencing of tumor tissue, were related to TCR repertoire features. Overall results and qualifications from the work: Counts of ubiquitous and regional expanded TCRs correlated with counts of ubiquitous and regional nonsynonymous mutations, respectively. TCR-seq was estimated to cover only approximately 7% of tumor T cells for alpha chains and approximately 13% for beta chains. Additional single-cell paired TCR alpha and beta sequencing was considered necessary to confirm, at a functional level, the hypothesis that regional TCRs recognize regional mutations. The tumor nonsynonymous mutation count correlated with the number of expanded intratumoral alpha and beta TCRs.

The time point label for this specimen denotes: sample taken at primary tumor resection. Samples were obtained from fewer than 80 patients with early-stage, untreated non-small cell lung cancer from the lung TRACERx cohort. TCR sequencing used whole RNA extracted from tumor and nontumor lung tissue, or from cryopreserved PBMC samples, without cell sorting. Only patients for whom sufficient RNA was available from at least two tumor regions were selected for TCR sequencing. Tumor and adjacent nontumor lung specimens were reviewed by a lung pathologist before selection. Libraries were constructed by 5' RACE. The sample was run on a NextSeq 500. The TCR library protocol attached a unique molecular identifier to each TCR cDNA molecule to allow correction of PCR and sequencing errors. The original methods were these. TCR identification, UMI-based error correction and CDR3 extraction were performed with Decombinator tools. Expanded TCRs were defined as those above a frequency of 2 per 1,000, corresponding to the top 1% of the tumor frequency distribution. Expanded tumor TCRs statistically deemed absent (corrected P<0.05) from at least one tumor region were classed as regional, and all other expanded tumor TCRs were classed as ubiquitous. Each repertoire was subsampled 100 times to 5,000 TCRs, after which Renyi diversity was computed with the R vegan package. To build CDR3 similarity networks, amino acid triplet string-kernel similarity was used, and CDR3s were connected when their pairwise similarity was above 0.82. TCRdb applied fastp at Q25 and MiXCR to the public reads, then kept only in-frame beta chains. CDR3 protein duplicates are merged, each entry listing the most common genes and DNA. The V and J calls come from TCRdb's annotation, not from the publication. The table for this sample lists about 16,000 distinct CDR3 sequences; 6.5% to 8% of them were counted only once. Roughly 21% of the sample comes from the top ten.

The input for sequencing was lung tumor tissue, taken at surgery. The receptor chain draws on TRBV12-3 or TRBV12-4 and TRBJ2-4; 6 matching bases give a weak D call of TRBD2. The sequence was collected from a female donor with early-stage non-small cell lung cancer. This receptor carries the CDR3 CASSFGGNIQYF. The DNA sequence follows: TGTGCCAGCAGTTTCGGGGGAAACATTCAGTACTTC.